This TCR beta chain was found in a study of T cells in Graves' hyperthyroidism and ophthalmopathy. Template material for amplifying TCR beta CDR3 regions consisted of RNA transcripts. TCR CDR3 underwent first-round RT-PCR with the HTBI primer set. TCRdb used MiXCR to reprocess the multiplex PCR reads, holding one entry per CDR3 protein. The sample lists around 600,000 distinct CDR3 sequences; around 14% were seen once. In its sample, this clonotype was seen many times. Lactation, pregnancy, other autoimmune disease or uncontrolled infection excluded patients. Germline V CDR1 and CDR2: MDHEN, SYDVKM. Trimming pared 5 bases from V and 0 bases from J, leaving 20 bases between. This CDR3 has 18 amino acids.

The receptor comes from a woman younger than 30 with Graves' ophthalmopathy. The sequencing input was blood. This chain joins TRBV28 and TRBJ1-5; D call uncertain. CDR3: CASSQRRWLNYSNQPQHF. CDR3 DNA sequence: TGTGCCAGCAGTCAACGCAGATGGTTAAACTATAGCAATCAGCCCCAGCATTTT.